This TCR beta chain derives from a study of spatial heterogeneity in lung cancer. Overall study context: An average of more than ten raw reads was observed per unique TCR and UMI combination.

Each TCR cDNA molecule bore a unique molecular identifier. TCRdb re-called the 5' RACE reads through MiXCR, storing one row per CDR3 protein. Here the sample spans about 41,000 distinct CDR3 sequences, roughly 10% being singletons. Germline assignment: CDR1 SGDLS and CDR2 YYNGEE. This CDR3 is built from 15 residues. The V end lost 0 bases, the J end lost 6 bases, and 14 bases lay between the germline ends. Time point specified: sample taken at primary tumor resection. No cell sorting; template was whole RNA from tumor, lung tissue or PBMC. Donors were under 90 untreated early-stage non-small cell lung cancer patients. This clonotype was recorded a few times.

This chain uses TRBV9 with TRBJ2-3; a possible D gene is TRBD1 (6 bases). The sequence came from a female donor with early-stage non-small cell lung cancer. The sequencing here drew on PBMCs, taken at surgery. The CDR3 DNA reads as TGTGCCAGCAGCGTAGGGGGACACCCTGTTGATACGCAGTATTTT. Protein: CASSVGGHPVDTQYF.